Listed below are T cell receptor beta chains from one sample, sequenced in a study of cytomegalovirus exposure and HLA in healthy donors. Assay: immunoSEQ multiplex PCR; the TCRdb copy retains only in-frame clones and omits some. The sample has around 61,000 clones; just over 90% are singletons. Input material: PBMCs. These receptors were obtained from a man between 18 and 29 years old in good health and CMV-seronegative. CDR3s include the opening cysteine and the closing phenylalanine or tryptophan. Fields, in order: CDR3 DNA, CDR3 protein, D gene, J gene, clone size, V gene. The D gene is left open where the match is weak. Clone size is not always given. Where it is, it says once, few, many or a class for expanded clones.

TGTGCCAGTAGTGTTAGCGGGAGGTGGGATGAGCAGTTCTTC	CASSVSGRWDEQFF	TRBD2	TRBJ2-1	once	TRBV19
TGTGCCAGCAGCTCCTTGGGGGGGGCCTATGGCTACACCTTC	CASSSLGGAYGYTF	.	TRBJ1-2	.	TRBV7-8
TGTGCCAGCAGTGAAGCGGAGGGGCTAGCGGGAGTCGGTGAGCAGTTCTTC	CASSEAEGLAGVGEQFF	TRBD2	TRBJ2-1	.	TRBV6-1
TGCAGCGCTTGGACAGGGGGAACCTACGAGCAGTACTTC	CSAWTGGTYEQYF	TRBD1	TRBJ2-7	.	TRBV29-1
TGTGCCAGCAGCTACGGGGGTGGGAACACTGAAGCTTTCTTT	CASSYGGGNTEAFF	.	TRBJ1-1	.	TRBV5-4
TGTGCCAGCAGCCGGGGGGTAACTAATGAAAAACTGTTTTTT	CASSRGVTNEKLFF	.	TRBJ1-4	.	TRBV11-2
TGCAGCGTTGCGACTAGCGGGCGATACAATGAGCAGTTCTTC	CSVATSGRYNEQFF	TRBD2	TRBJ2-1	.	TRBV29-1
TGTGCCAGCACCAAAGGACAGGGAGGGGAGCCCCAGCATTTT	CASTKGQGGEPQHF	TRBD1	TRBJ1-5	.	TRBV6-5
TGCGCCAGCAGCCACTCAGGGGGGCAGTACGAGCAGTACTTC	CASSHSGGQYEQYF	.	TRBJ2-7	.	TRBV4-3
TGTGCCAGCAGGACAGGGAGCACCGGGGAGCTGTTTTTT	CASRTGSTGELFF	TRBD1	TRBJ2-2	.	TRBV28
TGTGCCAGCAGCTTAGTGTCCCTATCCCGGGAGCAGTTCTTC	CASSLVSLSREQFF	.	TRBJ2-1	.	TRBV11-3
TGTGCCAGCAGCAGAACAGGGGACAATGAGCAGTTCTTC	CASSRTGDNEQFF	TRBD1	TRBJ2-1	.	TRBV7-9
TGTGCCAGCAGCTTAGACAGGGTTTACTATGGCTACACCTTC	CASSLDRVYYGYTF	.	TRBJ1-2	.	TRBV7-2
TGCGCCAGCAGCCAAGATCATTCTACCGGGGCCAACGTCCTGACTTTC	CASSQDHSTGANVLTF	.	TRBJ2-6	few	TRBV4-1
TGTGCCAGCAGTTCGACTAGAACTGGTGAGCAGTTCTTC	CASSSTRTGEQFF	.	TRBJ2-1	.	TRBV2
TGTGCCAGCAGCCCCGAACTCGACAATGAGCAGTTCTTC	CASSPELDNEQFF	.	TRBJ2-1	.	TRBV7-9
TGTGCCAGCAGTTTATTGGCGGGGGCCTACGAGCAGTACTTC	CASSLLAGAYEQYF	TRBD2	TRBJ2-7	.	TRBV27
TGTGCAAGTCGCTCACCCTGTGGACTAGCGGGAGCTCGTTGCCAGTTCTTC	CASRSPCGLAGARCQFF	.	TRBJ2-1	.	TRBV12-2
TGTGCCAGCCTCCTCGGCGGGATCAATGAGCAGTTCTTC	CASLLGGINEQFF	.	TRBJ2-1	.	TRBV7-9
TGTGCCAGCAGTTTCAAGAGCCTTACTGAAGCTTTCTTT	CASSFKSLTEAFF	.	TRBJ1-1	.	TRBV28
TGTGCCAGTAGTATAGGACAGGGAGGACAGCATTTT	CASSIGQGGQHF	TRBD1	TRBJ1-5	.	TRBV19
TGCGCCAGCAGCTTGATTGCGGGAGGGCCAAGCGAGCAGTACTTC	CASSLIAGGPSEQYF	TRBD2	TRBJ2-7	.	TRBV5-1
TGCGCCAGCAGCCAAGATCCGGGACAGGGGGCCAATGAGCAGTTCTTC	CASSQDPGQGANEQFF	TRBD1	TRBJ2-1	.	TRBV4-1
TGTGCCAGCAGCTTAGATGGGGGGCGGGGGGCGCGTGAGCAGTTCTTC	CASSLDGGRGAREQFF	TRBD2	TRBJ2-1	.	TRBV11-2
TGTGCCACCAGCAGAGAGTTTCAATCTGGAAACACCATATATTTT	CATSREFQSGNTIYF	.	TRBJ1-3	.	TRBV15
TGTGCCAGCAGTAGCGGGAACTACAATGAGCAGTTCTTC	CASSSGNYNEQFF	TRBD2	TRBJ2-1	.	TRBV28
TGTGCCAGCAGCCCCGACAGGGGAGGCCAGCCCCAGCATTTT	CASSPDRGGQPQHF	TRBD1	TRBJ1-5	.	TRBV11-2
TGTGCCAGCAGCTCATATGGGCTTAATGAGCAGTTCTTC	CASSSYGLNEQFF	.	TRBJ2-1	.	TRBV11-3
TGTGCCAGTAGTACACAAGCCCCGAGGATTAGTTATAGCAATCAGCCCCAGCATTTT	CASSTQAPRISYSNQPQHF	.	TRBJ1-5	.	TRBV19
TGCAGCGTTGAGCGGGACGCCCTTGAGCAGTTCTTC	CSVERDALEQFF	.	TRBJ2-1	.	TRBV29-1
TGTGCTAGCAGCTTCCGGACAAGTCTCTCTGGGGCCAACGTCCTGACTTTC	CASSFRTSLSGANVLTF	.	TRBJ2-6	.	TRBV7-7
TGTGCCAGCTCACCACGGGACAAGTTCTACGAGCAGTACTTC	CASSPRDKFYEQYF	.	TRBJ2-7	.	TRBV18
TGCGCCAGCAGCCAAGGTGAGGGCTACTATGGCTACACCTTC	CASSQGEGYYGYTF	.	TRBJ1-2	.	TRBV4-3
TGCAGCGTGTCACAGGGGGACACGAGTGCGACTGGGGCCAACGTCCTGACTTTC	CSVSQGDTSATGANVLTF	TRBD1	TRBJ2-6	.	TRBV29-1
TGTGCCAGTAAGGAGACAGGGGAATCCTACGAGCAGTACTTC	CASKETGESYEQYF	TRBD1	TRBJ2-7	.	TRBV19
TGTGCCAGCAGCGGGGGGGTCCCTATGGCCTACACCTTC	CASSGGVPMAYTF	.	TRBJ1-2	few	TRBV7-2
TGTGCCAGCAGCTTGGCGCCGGGTTTAGCGGCAAGCTACGAGCAGTACTTC	CASSLAPGLAASYEQYF	.	TRBJ2-7	.	TRBV5-6
TGTGCCAGCAGAGAGCCGGGACAGGGGACCACTGAAGCTTTCTTT	CASREPGQGTTEAFF	TRBD1	TRBJ1-1	.	TRBV6-5
TGTGCCAGCAGTTTCGTATTAGCGGTCAGTGATGGGGGGTCGGATCTCTACGAGCAGTACTTC	CASSFVLAVSDGGSDLYEQYF	.	TRBJ2-7	.	TRBV28
TGTGCCAGCAGTGAAGGGAGAGGGCGGCAATTTTTCTTC	CASSEGRGRQFFF	.	TRBJ2-7	.	TRBV6-1
TGTGCCAGCAGCTCCTTTACGCCTGGGGCCCACGTCCTGACTTTC	CASSSFTPGAHVLTF	.	TRBJ2-6	.	TRBV7-3